This note documents a single TCR beta chain sequence. The CDR3 length is 12 residues. V lost 6 bases, J lost 4 bases, and 12 bases lay in between. The germline gives CDR1 SQVTM, CDR2 ANQGSEA. The sample belongs to a study of T cell changes during pregnancy in multiple sclerosis. The table came from immunoSEQ multiplex PCR; TCRdb's copy has only in-frame clones and leaves some out. The sample includes some 70,000 clones, approximately 92% of them seen just once. Sample: CD8+ T cells from peripheral blood mononuclear cells, taken in the third trimester of pregnancy. This TCR was recovered from a female donor in good health, enrolled as a control in a pregnancy study. The chain recombines TRBV29-1 with TRBJ1-1; a possible D gene is TRBD1 (6 bases). The CDR3 is CSVQGGGTEAFF. Here the CDR3 DNA reads TGCAGCGTACAGGGTGGGGGCACTGAAGCTTTCTTT.